One and the same sample provided the 17 T cell receptor beta chains below, sequenced in a study of cytomegalovirus exposure and HLA in healthy donors. The assay was immunoSEQ multiplex PCR, and TCRdb's table has in-frame clones only and misses some. Here the sample spans hundreds of thousands of clones, about nine tenths being singletons. Sequencing used PBMCs. These receptors all come from a woman younger than 30 in good health and CMV-seropositive.

This chain connects TRBV2 to TRBJ2-7, with 8 bases aligning to TRBD2. From germline, CDR1 is SNHLY and CDR2 FYNNEI. V lost 0 bases and J lost 3; bases outside the gene matches: 10. The CDR3 sequence is 17 residues long. CDR3 nucleotide sequence: TGTGCCAGCAGTGAAGCGCTTTTCGGGACTAGGGTCTACGAGCAGTACTTC. Translation gives CASSEALFGTRVYEQYF.

The rearrangement uses TRBV6-6 and TRBJ2-1; 7 bases agree with TRBD2. The CDR3 is made up of 14 amino acids. The germline V gene encodes CDR1 MNHNY and CDR2 SVGAGI (reference sequence). V lost 4 bases to trimming and J lost 4 bases; unmatched junction nucleotides: 4. The CDR3 loop is CASSLREGYNEQFF. The CDR3 coding sequence is TGTGCCAGCAGTTTGAGGGAGGGGTACAATGAGCAGTTCTTC.

The V gene is TRBV25-1, the J gene TRBJ2-1, with 7 bases that match TRBD2. After removal of 3 bases from V and 4 bases from J, the junction contained 6 bases not matched to a gene. This CDR3 has 15 amino acids. CDR1 MGHDK and CDR2 SYGVNS come from the germline V gene. This CDR3 reads CASSEKRDGYNEQFF. The CDR3 bases are TGTGCCAGCAGTGAGAAGCGGGATGGGTACAATGAGCAGTTCTTC.

This rearrangement joins TRBV5-1 to TRBJ2-7; the match to TRBD1 covers 8 bases. V dropped 1 base and J dropped 7; count of bases not matched to a gene: 10. CDR1 and CDR2 (germline): SGHRS, YFSETQ. The length of the CDR3 is 15 residues. The chain's CDR3 is CASSLLAGGRREQYF. CDR3 sequence (DNA): TGCGCCAGCAGCTTGCTGGCAGGGGGCCGCAGGGAGCAGTACTTC.

V usage is TRBV5-4 and J usage is TRBJ2-3; 11 bases agree with TRBD2. CDR3 length equals 16 residues. V was clipped by 0 bases and J by 5 bases; unmatched bases: 5. Germline V gene data show CDR1 as SGHNT and CDR2 as YYREEE (reference sequence). Here the CDR3 reads CASSLGLAGFQDTQYF. CDR3 DNA: TGTGCCAGCAGCTTGGGACTAGCGGGATTTCAAGATACGCAGTATTTT.

The rearrangement links TRBV29-1 to TRBJ2-7; 11 nucleotides match TRBD2. The CDR3 totals 15 residues. Germline V gene sequence: CDR1 SQVTM, CDR2 ANQGSEA. The V segment lost 7 bases and the J segment 2 bases; nucleotides outside the gene matches: 10. The CDR3 region has the DNA TGCAGCGGTTGGACGGGGACTAGCGGAACCTACGAGCAGTACTTC. It codes for CSGWTGTSGTYEQYF.

J is TRBJ2-2 and V is TRBV5-4; D might be TRBD1 (6 bases). The length of the CDR3 is 14 residues. With 0 bases removed from V and 6 bases from J, the gap between germline ends came to 9 bases. CDR1 SGHNT and CDR2 YYREEE come from the germline V gene (reference sequence). The CDR3, as DNA: TGTGCCAGCAGCTTGGATCAGGGGTCCGGGGAGCTGTTTTTT. Protein product: CASSLDQGSGELFF.

J is TRBJ2-2 and V is TRBV9; the D gene is possibly TRBD2 (6 bases). Trimming took 7 bases from V and 7 from J, leaving 17 bases between them. Germline V gives CDR1 SGDLS, CDR2 YYNGEE. This CDR3 spans 14 amino acids. Here the CDR3 reads CASDLGGDHGELFF. CDR3 nucleotides: TGTGCCAGCGACCTGGGCGGGGATCACGGGGAGCTGTTTTTT.

The J gene is TRBJ2-5, the V gene TRBV6-6; TRBD2 matches 7 bases. The CDR3 contains 13 residues. The germline V gene encodes CDR1 MNHNY and CDR2 SVGAGI (reference sequence). The V and J ends lost 6 bases and 2 bases, in that order; junction bases with no gene match: 3. The chain's CDR3 is CASRRDYQETQYF. CDR3 nucleotide sequence: TGTGCCAGCAGGCGGGACTATCAAGAGACCCAGTACTTC.

The CDR3 bases are TGTGCCACCAGCCTTACAGCCGGGACTGCTGAGCAGTTCTTC. Protein product: CATSLTAGTAEQFF. The J gene is TRBJ2-1, the V gene TRBV15, with a weak D call TRBD2 (6 bases). Deletions cut 5 bases from V and 9 bases from J, with 17 bases between. Germline assignment: CDR1 LNHNV and CDR2 YYDKDF (reference sequence). The CDR3 is 14 amino acids.

The rearrangement joins TRBV5-1 to TRBJ2-2; TRBD1 matches at 10 bases. The CDR3 totals 15 residues. Germline V gene lookup returns CDR1 SGHRS and CDR2 YFSETQ. V was clipped by 0 bases and J by 7 bases; unmatched bases: 3. The CDR3 DNA follows: TGCGCCAGCAGCTTGGGACAGGGGGCAAACGGGGAGCTGTTTTTT. This codes for CASSLGQGANGELFF.

This clone came up once. The chain is built from TRBV27 and TRBJ2-7, with TRBD1 matching over 7 bases. Looked up from germline, CDR1 is MNHEY and CDR2 is SMNVEV (reference sequence). V trimming: 5 bases; J trimming: 3 bases; junction bases outside the gene matches: 10. The CDR3 has 15 residues. Written as DNA, the CDR3 is TGTGCCAGCAGTACTCGGACAGGTCGGAACTACGAGCAGTACTTC. This gives the protein CASSTRTGRNYEQYF.

This clone was observed a single time. The chain combines TRBV19 with TRBJ1-5; TRBD1 is a possible D gene (6 bases). Germline CDR1 reads LNHDA; CDR2 reads SQIVND (reference sequence). The CDR3 is made up of 15 amino acids. V was pared by 7 bases and J by 0 bases, with 13 bases between. CDR3 region: CASKRDIPSNQPQHF. Here the CDR3 DNA reads TGTGCCAGTAAACGGGACATACCTAGCAATCAGCCCCAGCATTTT.

The chain links TRBV5-1 to TRBJ1-2, with 7 bases identical to TRBD1. Trimming took 0 bases from V and 4 from J; bases not matched to a gene: 6. CDR1 and CDR2 from the germline V gene are SGHRS and YFSETQ. This CDR3 has 15 residues. CDR3 region: CASSLVSGGRYGYTF. CDR3 bases: TGCGCCAGCAGCTTGGTGTCAGGGGGACGCTATGGCTACACCTTC.

This clone turned up a few times. V usage is TRBV27 and J usage is TRBJ1-5; TRBD1 is a possible D gene (6 bases). The V end was cut by 8 bases, the J end by 1 base, with 12 bases between. Germline CDR1 reads MNHEY; CDR2 reads SMNVEV (reference sequence). CDR3 length: 14 residues. The CDR3 region is CASASTGSNQPQHF. In DNA form, the CDR3 reads TGTGCCAGCGCGTCAACAGGGAGCAATCAGCCCCAGCATTTT.

V and J are TRBV2 and TRBJ2-1; TRBD2 agrees at 14 bases. There are 16 residues in the CDR3. Trimming cost V 7 bases and J 9 bases; bases outside gene matches: 11. CDR1 and CDR2 (germline): SNHLY, FYNNEI. CDR3 sequence: CASTGGLAGGLGEQFF. In DNA form, the CDR3 reads TGTGCCAGCACTGGTGGACTAGCGGGAGGACTTGGTGAGCAGTTCTTC. Based on the CDR3 plus reference TRBV2 and TRBJ2-1, the full variable domain is EPEVTQTPSHQVTQMGQEVILRCVPISNHLYFYWYRQILGQKVEFLVSFYNNEISEKSEIFDDQFSVERPDGSNFTLKIRSTKLEDSAMYFCASTGGLAGGLGEQFFGPGTRLTVL.

The J gene is TRBJ2-3, the V gene TRBV6-5; possible D gene TRBD2, 6 bases. V was cut by 0 bases and J by 2 bases, with 9 bases left in between. Germline V lookup: CDR1 MNHEY, CDR2 SVGAGI. The CDR3 is 15 amino acids. The DNA for the CDR3 is TGTGCCAGCAGTTACTCTGGGGGACTCACAGATACGCAGTATTTT. Encoded protein: CASSYSGGLTDTQYF.